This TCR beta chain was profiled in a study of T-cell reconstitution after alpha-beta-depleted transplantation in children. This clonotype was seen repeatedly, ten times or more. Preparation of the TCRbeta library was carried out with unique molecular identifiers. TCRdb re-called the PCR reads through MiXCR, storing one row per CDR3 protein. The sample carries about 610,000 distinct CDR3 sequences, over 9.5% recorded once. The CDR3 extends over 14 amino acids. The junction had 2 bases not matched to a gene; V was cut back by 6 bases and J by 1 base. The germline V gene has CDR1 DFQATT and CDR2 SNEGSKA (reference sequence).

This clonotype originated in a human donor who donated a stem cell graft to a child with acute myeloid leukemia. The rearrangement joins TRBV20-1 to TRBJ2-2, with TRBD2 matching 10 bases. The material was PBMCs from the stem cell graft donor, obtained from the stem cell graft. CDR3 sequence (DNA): TGCAGTGCCGTAGCGGGAGGGAACACCGGGGAGCTGTTTTTT. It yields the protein CSAVAGGNTGELFF.